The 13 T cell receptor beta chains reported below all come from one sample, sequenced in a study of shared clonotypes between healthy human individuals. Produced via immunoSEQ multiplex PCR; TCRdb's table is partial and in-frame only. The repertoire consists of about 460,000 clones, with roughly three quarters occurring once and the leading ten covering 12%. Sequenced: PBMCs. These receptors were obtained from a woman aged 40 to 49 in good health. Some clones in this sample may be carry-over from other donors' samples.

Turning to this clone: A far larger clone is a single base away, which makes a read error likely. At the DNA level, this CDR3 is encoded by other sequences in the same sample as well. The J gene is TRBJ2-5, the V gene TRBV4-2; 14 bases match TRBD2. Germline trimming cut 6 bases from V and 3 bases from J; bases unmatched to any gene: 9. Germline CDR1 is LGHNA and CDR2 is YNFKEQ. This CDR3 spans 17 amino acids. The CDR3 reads CASSPRLAGGMEETQYF. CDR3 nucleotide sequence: TGTGCCAGCAGTCCGCGACTAGCGGGAGGGATGGAAGAGACCCAGTACTTC.

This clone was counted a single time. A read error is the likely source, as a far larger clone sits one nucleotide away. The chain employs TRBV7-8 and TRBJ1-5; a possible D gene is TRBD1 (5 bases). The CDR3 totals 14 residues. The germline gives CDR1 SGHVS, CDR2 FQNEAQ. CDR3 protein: CACSGRGVRQPQHF. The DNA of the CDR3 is TGTGCCTGCAGCGGGAGAGGGGTTCGTCAGCCCCAGCATTTT.

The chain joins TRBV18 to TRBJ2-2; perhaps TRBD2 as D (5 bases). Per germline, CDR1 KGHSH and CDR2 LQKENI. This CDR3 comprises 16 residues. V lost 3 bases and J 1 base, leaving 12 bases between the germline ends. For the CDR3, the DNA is TGTGCCAGCTCACCTTTTAAAGCGGAGAACACCGGGGAGCTGTTTTTT. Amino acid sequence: CASSPFKAENTGELFF. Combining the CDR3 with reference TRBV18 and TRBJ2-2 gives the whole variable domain NAGVMQNPRHLVRRRGQEARLRCSPMKGHSHVYWYRQLPEEGLKFMVYLQKENIIDESGMPKERFSAEFPKEGPSILRIQQVVRGDSAAYFCASSPFKAENTGELFFGEGSRLTVL.

The CDR3 DNA reads TGTGCCTGCCGGAGACTAGGATCCTACGAGCAGTACTTC. It yields the protein CACRRLGSYEQYF. J is TRBJ2-7 and V is TRBV30; weak D call: TRBD2 (6 bases). V lost 6 bases to trimming and J lost 1 base, with 13 bases between them. The CDR3 covers 13 residues. From germline, CDR1 is GTSNPN and CDR2 SVGIG (reference sequence).

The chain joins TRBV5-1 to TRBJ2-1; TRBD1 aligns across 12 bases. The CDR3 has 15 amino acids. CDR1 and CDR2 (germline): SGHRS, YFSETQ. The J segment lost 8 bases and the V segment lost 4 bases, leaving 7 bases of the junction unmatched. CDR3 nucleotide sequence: TGCGCCAGCAGCGTGGGACAGGGGGCAGGCCATGAGCAGTTCTTC. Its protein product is CASSVGQGAGHEQFF. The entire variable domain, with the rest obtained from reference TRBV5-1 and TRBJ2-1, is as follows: KAGVTQTPRYLIKTRGQQVTLSCSPISGHRSVSWYQQTPGQGLQFLFEYFSETQRNKGNFPGRFSGRQFSNSRSEMNVSTLELGDSALYLCASSVGQGAGHEQFFGPGTRLTVL.

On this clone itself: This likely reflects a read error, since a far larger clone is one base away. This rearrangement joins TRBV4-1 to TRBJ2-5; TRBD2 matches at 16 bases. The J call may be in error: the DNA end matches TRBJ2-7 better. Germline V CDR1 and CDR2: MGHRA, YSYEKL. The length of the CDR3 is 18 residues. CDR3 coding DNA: TGCGCCAGCAGCCAAGAGATGGGACTAGCGGGAGGGCCTGGCGAGCAGTACTTC. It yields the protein CASSQEMGLAGGPGEQYF.

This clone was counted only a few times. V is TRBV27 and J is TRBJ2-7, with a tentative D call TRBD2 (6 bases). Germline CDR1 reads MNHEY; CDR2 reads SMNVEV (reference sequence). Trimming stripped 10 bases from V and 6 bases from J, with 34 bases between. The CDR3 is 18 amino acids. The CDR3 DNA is TGTGCCACCTTACCGGGACTCAGAATTCCCCAAGCCACCTGCGAGCAGTACTTC. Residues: CATLPGLRIPQATCEQYF.

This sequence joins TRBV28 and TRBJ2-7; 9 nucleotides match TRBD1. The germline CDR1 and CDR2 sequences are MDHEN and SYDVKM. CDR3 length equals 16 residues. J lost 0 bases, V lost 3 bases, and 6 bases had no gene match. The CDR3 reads CASSFHGTGISYEQYF. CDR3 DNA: TGTGCCAGCAGTTTCCACGGGACAGGGATCTCCTACGAGCAGTACTTC.

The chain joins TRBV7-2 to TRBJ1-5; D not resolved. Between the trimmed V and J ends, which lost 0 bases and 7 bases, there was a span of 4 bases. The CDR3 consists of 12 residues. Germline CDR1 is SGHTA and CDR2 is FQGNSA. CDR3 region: CASSLAEQPQHF. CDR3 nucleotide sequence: TGTGCCAGCAGCTTAGCAGAACAGCCCCAGCATTTT.

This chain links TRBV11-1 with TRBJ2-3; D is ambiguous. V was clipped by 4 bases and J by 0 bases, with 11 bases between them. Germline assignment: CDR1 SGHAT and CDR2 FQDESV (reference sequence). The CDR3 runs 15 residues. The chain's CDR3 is CASSSQKRSTDTQYF. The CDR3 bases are TGTGCCAGCAGCTCCCAAAAGAGAAGCACAGATACGCAGTATTTT. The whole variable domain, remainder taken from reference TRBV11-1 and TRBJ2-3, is EAEVAQSPRYKITEKSQAVAFWCDPISGHATLYWYRQILGQGPELLVQFQDESVVDDSQLPKDRFSAERLKGVDSTLKIQPAELGDSAMYLCASSSQKRSTDTQYFGPGTRLTVL.

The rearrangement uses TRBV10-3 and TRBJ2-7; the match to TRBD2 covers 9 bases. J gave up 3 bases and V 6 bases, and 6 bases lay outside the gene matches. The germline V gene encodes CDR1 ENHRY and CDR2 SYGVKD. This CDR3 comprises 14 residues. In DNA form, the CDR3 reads TGTGCCATCAGGGATAGCGGGAGCAGCTACGAGCAGTACTTC. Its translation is CAIRDSGSSYEQYF.

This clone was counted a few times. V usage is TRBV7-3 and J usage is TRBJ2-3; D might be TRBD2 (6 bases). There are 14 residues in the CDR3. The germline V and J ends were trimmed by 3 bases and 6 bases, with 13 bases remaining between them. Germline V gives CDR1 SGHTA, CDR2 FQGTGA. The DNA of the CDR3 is TGTGCCAGCAGCTTGGGGGGTCCCATGGATACGCAGTATTTT. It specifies CASSLGGPMDTQYF.

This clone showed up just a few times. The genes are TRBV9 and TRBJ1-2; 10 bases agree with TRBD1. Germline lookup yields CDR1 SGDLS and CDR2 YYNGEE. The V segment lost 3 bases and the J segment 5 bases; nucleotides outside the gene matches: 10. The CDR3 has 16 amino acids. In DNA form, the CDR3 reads TGTGCCAGCAGCGGACAGACAGGGGGCGTCGGATATGGCTACACCTTC. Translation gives CASSGQTGGVGYGYTF. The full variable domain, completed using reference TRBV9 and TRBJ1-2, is DSGVTQTPKHLITATGQRVTLRCSPRSGDLSVYWYQQSLDQGLQFLIQYYNGEERAKGNILERFSAQQFPDLHSELNLSSLELGDSALYFCASSGQTGGVGYGYTFGSGTRLTVV.